Following are 25 T cell receptor beta chains from one sample sequenced in a study of blood T cell repertoires in COVID-19. Profiled with immunoSEQ multiplex PCR; TCRdb holds only in-frame clones, not every one. The sample records approximately 150,000 clones, around 84% being singletons. Sequenced sample: peripheral blood. These receptor sequences come from a woman aged 60 to 75 with acute or convalescent COVID-19.

The sample holds one count of this clone. The V call is TRBV6-5, the J call TRBJ2-5, with D possibly TRBD1 on 6 matching bases. CDR1 and CDR2 (germline): MNHEY, SVGAGI. Trimming took 5 bases from V and 5 from J, leaving 9 bases between them. The CDR3 consists of 12 residues. The CDR3 coding sequence is TGTGCCAGCAGTACAGGGTTGGAGACCCAGTACTTC. Its translation: CASSTGLETQYF.

The chain employs TRBV19 and TRBJ2-7, with TRBD1 as a possible D gene (5 bases). The germline gives CDR1 LNHDA, CDR2 SQIVND (reference sequence). V was shortened by 2 bases and J by 0 bases, with 11 bases between the two germline ends. The CDR3 has 15 amino acids. CDR3 in amino acids: CASSILQGSSYEQYF. The CDR3 DNA sequence: TGTGCCAGTAGTATACTTCAGGGAAGCTCCTACGAGCAGTACTTC.

The CDR3 DNA is TGTGCCAGCAGCCGGGGGGGGACAATAAGAACTGAAGCTTTCTTT. It encodes CASSRGGTIRTEAFF. V usage is TRBV6-5 and J usage is TRBJ1-1, with D tentatively TRBD1 (6 bases). V shed 6 bases and J shed 5 bases, with 19 bases lying between them. The CDR3 totals 15 residues. CDR1 and CDR2 from the germline V gene are MNHEY and SVGAGI.

This chain uses TRBV7-9 with TRBJ1-4; 7 nucleotides line up with TRBD1. The CDR3 runs 14 residues. V was clipped by 5 bases and J by 4 bases; unmatched bases: 4. Germline V gene data show CDR1 as SEHNR and CDR2 as FQNEAQ (reference sequence). Here the CDR3 reads CASSHRGYNEKLFF. CDR3 in DNA: TGTGCCAGCAGCCACAGGGGCTATAATGAAAAACTGTTTTTT.

The rearrangement links TRBV7-9 to TRBJ2-3; D gene uncertain. Germline-derived CDR1 and CDR2 are SEHNR and FQNEAQ (reference sequence). The germline V and J ends were trimmed by 4 bases and 6 bases, with 11 bases remaining between them. The CDR3 has 13 residues. In DNA, the CDR3 is TGTGCCAGCAGCTCAGCCCTCAGGGATACGCAGTATTTT. Its translation is CASSSALRDTQYF.

This clone is a singleton in its sample. V is TRBV29-1 and J is TRBJ1-2; no reliable D call. The CDR3 loop spans 12 amino acids. Looked up from germline, CDR1 is SQVTM and CDR2 is ANQGSEA. V lost 3 bases and J 6 bases, leaving 11 bases between the germline ends. CDR3 sequence (DNA): TGCAGCGTTGACAGGTTATTAGATGGCTACACCTTC. Translated: CSVDRLLDGYTF.

This clone was seen just once. The CDR3 loop reads CASSHRPRPGAGNTIYF. DNA of the CDR3: TGTGCCAGCAGTCACAGGCCTCGGCCGGGAGCTGGAAACACCATATATTTT. The chain couples TRBV6-6 to TRBJ1-3; maybe TRBD1 (5 bases). Trimming stripped 5 bases from V and 2 bases from J, with 19 bases between. The length of the CDR3 is 17 residues. Germline lookup yields CDR1 MNHNY and CDR2 SVGAGI (reference sequence).

Here the CDR3 reads CASSPTVVNTQYF. The CDR3 DNA sequence: TGTGCCAGCAGCCCGACAGTCGTTAATACGCAGTATTTT. The gene calls are TRBV3-1 (or the pseudogene TRBV3-2) and TRBJ2-3; D perhaps matches TRBD1 (5 bases). Trimming shortened V by 4 bases and J by 7 bases, and 12 bases separated the two germline ends. The CDR3 consists of 13 residues. Germline V gives CDR1 LGHDT, CDR2 YNNKEL (reference sequence).

This chain links TRBV4-2 with TRBJ2-7; TRBD2 matches at 10 bases. Germline lookup yields CDR1 LGHNA and CDR2 YNFKEQ. Trimming at V came to 0 bases and at J to 6 bases, leaving 8 bases not matched to a gene. This CDR3 has 16 residues. The CDR3, as DNA: TGTGCCAGCAGCCAAGATCTAGCTAGCGGGGGTATCGAGCAGTACTTC. Translating gives CASSQDLASGGIEQYF.

This chain links TRBV7-9 with TRBJ1-2; D possibly corresponds to TRBD1 (5 bases). This CDR3 is 11 amino acids long. Germline CDR1 and CDR2: SEHNR and FQNEAQ (reference sequence). Trimming cost V 5 bases and J 7 bases, with 8 bases left between them. The DNA for the CDR3 is TGTGCCAGCAGCCCGGGGGTTGGCTACACCTTC. This encodes CASSPGVGYTF.

The chain recombines TRBV4-3 with TRBJ2-6; TRBD1 aligns across 9 bases. Germline loops: CDR1 LGHNA, CDR2 YSLEER. The CDR3 is 18 residues long. The junction had 9 bases not matched to a gene; V was cut back by 4 bases and J by 2 bases. CDR3 nucleotides: TGCGCCAGCAGCCCGGGGACAGGGCTCGGGGCTGGGGCCAACGTCCTGACTTTC. Its protein is CASSPGTGLGAGANVLTF.

The J gene is TRBJ1-1, the V gene TRBV4-3; possibly TRBD1 for D (5 bases). V was shortened by 3 bases and J by 1 base, with 9 bases between the two germline ends. The CDR3 runs 14 residues. Germline assignment: CDR1 LGHNA and CDR2 YSLEER. In DNA form, the CDR3 reads TGCGCCAGCAGCCATCGGGGGGGGAACACTGAAGCTTTCTTT. It is translated as CASSHRGGNTEAFF.

The J gene is TRBJ2-1, the V gene TRBV6-5; maybe TRBD2 (5 bases). Germline V gives CDR1 MNHEY, CDR2 SVGAGI. The CDR3 contains 15 residues. Between the trimmed V and J ends, which lost 0 bases and 1 base, there was a span of 7 bases. DNA for the CDR3: TGTGCCAGCAGTTACTCGAGGGATTCCTACAATGAGCAGTTCTTC. Its translation: CASSYSRDSYNEQFF.

The gene calls are TRBV30 and TRBJ2-3, with 9 bases fitting TRBD2. V shed 1 base and J 2 bases; nucleotides not matched to a gene: 4. The CDR3 runs 15 residues. Per germline, CDR1 GTSNPN and CDR2 SVGIG (reference sequence). DNA for the CDR3: TGTGCCTGGAGTGAGGGACTAGCCGCCACAGATACGCAGTATTTT. It encodes CAWSEGLAATDTQYF.

This sequence joins TRBV24-1 and TRBJ1-4; 11 nucleotides match TRBD1. The CDR3 is 16 amino acids. Unmatched junction bases numbered 1, after V lost 4 bases and J lost 1 base. CDR1 is KGHDR and CDR2 is SFDVKD in the germline V gene. The CDR3 nucleotides are TGTGCCACCAGTGAGGGGACAGGGGGAACTAATGAAAAACTGTTTTTT. It is translated as CATSEGTGGTNEKLFF.

This clone was seen only a few times. This chain joins TRBV5-4 and TRBJ1-2; tentatively, D is TRBD1 (6 bases). CDR3 size: 15 residues. V lost 0 bases and J lost 4, with 13 bases in between. Germline V gene sequence: CDR1 SGHNT, CDR2 YYREEE (reference sequence). CDR3 nucleotide sequence: TGTGCCAGCAGCTTGGCCAGTTCAGGGGTCTATGGCTACACCTTC. This encodes CASSLASSGVYGYTF.

This clone has at least ten counts. The V call is TRBV28, the J call TRBJ1-5, with a possible D match to TRBD1 (5 bases). V was pared by 4 bases and J by 0 bases, with 13 bases between. Germline CDR1 MDHEN, CDR2 SYDVKM. The CDR3 sequence is 16 residues long. The CDR3 region has the DNA TGTGCCAGCAGTTCCCAGGGTAGGGCTAGCAATCAGCCCCAGCATTTT. This sequence encodes CASSSQGRASNQPQHF.

This clone has just a few counts. This chain links TRBV11-2 with TRBJ1-4, with 11 nucleotides matching TRBD1. V lost 4 bases to trimming and J lost 7 bases; unmatched junction nucleotides: 8. The CDR3 has 16 amino acids. Per the germline V gene, CDR1 is SGHAT and CDR2 is FQNNGV. In nucleotides, the CDR3 is TGTGCCAGCAGCTCAAACTCCGGGACAGGGGGTGAAAAACTGTTTTTT. It is translated as CASSSNSGTGGEKLFF.

The rearrangement joins TRBV7-2 to TRBJ2-7, with 9 bases that match TRBD1. The germline V gene has CDR1 SGHTA and CDR2 FQGNSA. Trimming cost V 1 base and J 4 bases; bases outside gene matches: 8. The CDR3 length is 16 residues. For the CDR3, the DNA is TGTGCCAGCAGCTTAGGAGGACAGGGGAAAGAATACGAGCAGTACTTC. As protein: CASSLGGQGKEYEQYF.

For the CDR3, the DNA is TGTGCCAGCAGCTCCAGCCTGGGCGGGGAGACCCAGTACTTC. It encodes CASSSSLGGETQYF. V and J are TRBV7-2 and TRBJ2-5; tentative D call: TRBD2 (5 bases). The length of the CDR3 is 14 residues. Trimming left V 4 bases short and J 5 bases short, with 14 bases between. Germline V gives CDR1 SGHTA, CDR2 FQGNSA. Using reference TRBV7-2 and TRBJ2-5 for the parts outside the CDR3, the full variable domain is GAGVSQSPSNKVTEKGKDVELRCDPISGHTALYWYRQSLGQGLEFLIYFQGNSAPDKSGLPSDRFSAERTGGSVSTLTIQRTQQEDSAVYLCASSSSLGGETQYFGPGTRLLVL.

This clone has just one count. The chain links TRBV4-1 to TRBJ1-2, with TRBD1 matching over 9 bases. The CDR3 has 15 amino acids. The trim removed 4 bases at V and 2 bases at J, leaving 5 bases unmatched. Germline lookup yields CDR1 MGHRA and CDR2 YSYEKL. The CDR3 is CASSPWDRANYGYTF. The CDR3 DNA is TGCGCCAGCAGCCCCTGGGACAGGGCCAACTATGGCTACACCTTC.

This chain links TRBV30 with TRBJ1-2; 7 nucleotides line up with TRBD1. CDR1 is GTSNPN, CDR2 SVGIG, per germline (reference sequence). Trimming cost V 2 bases and J 4 bases; bases outside gene matches: 10. The CDR3 spans 15 residues. The CDR3 protein is CAWSLPPDRTYGYTF. The CDR3 DNA is TGTGCCTGGAGTTTGCCCCCGGACAGGACCTATGGCTACACCTTC.

The chain has TRBV7-2 and TRBJ2-7; 8 bases are shared with TRBD1. This CDR3 has 14 amino acids. With V trimmed by 3 bases and J by 3 bases, 4 bases remained unmatched. The germline V gene encodes CDR1 SGHTA and CDR2 FQGNSA. CDR3: CASSFPGQVYEQYF. CDR3 DNA: TGTGCCAGCAGCTTCCCGGGACAGGTCTACGAGCAGTACTTC.

The chain links TRBV4-1 to TRBJ2-3; 10 positions match TRBD2. This CDR3 spans 16 amino acids. The V and J ends lost 0 bases and 1 base, in that order; junction bases with no gene match: 1. Germline V gene data show CDR1 as MGHRA and CDR2 as YSYEKL. The CDR3 region is CASSQDTSGGTDTQYF. For the CDR3, the DNA is TGCGCCAGCAGCCAAGACACTAGCGGGGGCACAGATACGCAGTATTTT.

The rearrangement joins TRBV7-3 to TRBJ2-2; tentatively, D is TRBD1 (6 bases). In germline, CDR1 is SGHTA, CDR2 FQGTGA. Trimming left V 5 bases short and J 6 bases short, with 13 bases between. This CDR3 has 14 residues. Written as DNA, the CDR3 is TGTGCCAGCAGCCGAACAGGGTCCCCCGGGGAGCTGTTTTTT. Its translation: CASSRTGSPGELFF.